This TCR beta chain was recorded in a study of shared clonotypes between healthy human individuals. Whole-study results and caveats: Naive subsets generally exceeded memory subsets in estimated richness. Owing to a small donor count, the genetic and exposure-history diversity represented was limited.

Subsets obtained from CD4+ cells comprised CD45RA+ naive and CD45RA-negative memory cells. Germline V gene lookup returns CDR1 MNHEY and CDR2 SMNVEV (reference sequence). The CDR3 spans 14 residues. V shed 8 bases and J shed 2 bases, with 13 bases lying between them. In its sample, this clone was seen a few times. The antigen remains unidentified. Original processing methods: From ImmunoSEQ came sequences covering only the junction and carrying no quality scores, so filtering differed. Here immunoSEQ multiplex PCR was the method, and the copy in TCRdb shows in-frame clones only, minus some. V and J calls and clone size are as listed in that table; D and trimming were resolved from the DNA. The data hold about 980,000 clones, with approximately 76% observed a single time.

The specimen sequenced was memory CD4+ T cells sorted from blood. Subset of the sample: CD45RA-negative fraction. The chain links TRBV27 to TRBJ2-1; no reliable D call. This TCR came from a man between 18 and 35 years old in good health. CDR3 sequence: CASQVRRTYNEQFF. The CDR3 coding sequence is TGTGCCAGCCAAGTGCGGCGCACCTACAATGAGCAGTTCTTC.